The 14 T cell receptor beta chains in this list originate from one sample, sequenced in a study of cytomegalovirus exposure and HLA in healthy donors. This PCR relied on a set of 60 Vbeta primers and 13 Jbeta primers. Assay: immunoSEQ multiplex PCR; the TCRdb copy retains only in-frame clones and omits some. This table has over 100,000 clones, 77% appearing once. Sequenced: PBMCs. The origin of the receptors is a male donor in good health and CMV-seropositive.

The gene calls are TRBV5-1 and TRBJ2-6, with D possibly matching TRBD1 (6 bases). Germline V gene sequence: CDR1 SGHRS, CDR2 YFSETQ. Trimming shortened V by 2 bases and J by 2 bases, and 11 bases separated the two germline ends. CDR3 length equals 16 residues. The CDR3 DNA sequence: TGCGCCAGCAGCTTCCCACAGGGCGCTGGGGCCAACGTCCTGACTTTC. It encodes CASSFPQGAGANVLTF.

This sequence joins TRBV19 and TRBJ1-1, with TRBD1 matching over 9 bases. The CDR3 has 23 residues. CDR1 and CDR2 from the germline V gene are LNHDA and SQIVND (reference sequence). V shed 6 bases, J shed 5 bases, and the junction held 34 bases outside the gene matches. CDR3 loop: CASSGLLNPSALIEWDRETEAFF. In nucleotides, the CDR3 is TGTGCCAGTAGCGGTTTACTTAACCCTAGTGCCCTTATAGAATGGGACAGGGAGACTGAAGCTTTCTTT.

The chain recombines TRBV5-1 with TRBJ2-3; 10 bases agree with TRBD2. The CDR3 sequence is 19 residues long. Germline-derived CDR1 and CDR2 are SGHRS and YFSETQ. V was pared by 3 bases and J by 2 bases, with 15 bases of the junction left unmatched. The CDR3 here is CASSSLAGVGFSYTDTQYF. Written as DNA, the CDR3 is TGCGCCAGCAGCTCCCTAGCGGGAGTTGGTTTTTCATACACAGATACGCAGTATTTT. Drawing the rest from reference TRBV5-1 and TRBJ2-3, the complete variable domain is KAGVTQTPRYLIKTRGQQVTLSCSPISGHRSVSWYQQTPGQGLQFLFEYFSETQRNKGNFPGRFSGRQFSNSRSEMNVSTLELGDSALYLCASSSLAGVGFSYTDTQYFGPGTRLTVL.

The gene calls are TRBV9 and TRBJ2-7, with 13 nucleotides matching TRBD2. The CDR3 runs 17 residues. Germline CDR1 reads SGDLS; CDR2 reads YYNGEE. V shed 0 bases and J 0 bases; nucleotides not matched to a gene: 3. CDR3 protein: CASSVGTSGRISYEQYF. CDR3 coding DNA: TGTGCCAGCAGCGTAGGGACTAGCGGGAGAATCTCCTACGAGCAGTACTTC.

In this sample, this clone turned up a few times. The gene calls are TRBV6-1 and TRBJ1-3; D not resolved. V lost 2 bases to trimming and J lost 7 bases, with 12 bases between them. The CDR3 is 14 residues long. Germline V gene lookup returns CDR1 MNHNS and CDR2 SASEGT. The CDR3 DNA is TGTGCCAGCAGTGAATACTCCGGTTCCAACACCATATATTTT. Protein product: CASSEYSGSNTIYF.

The chain recombines TRBV7-9 with TRBJ1-2; 8 positions match TRBD1. V gave up 2 bases and J gave up 3 bases; unmatched junction bases: 2. Germline loops: CDR1 SEHNR, CDR2 FQNEAQ (reference sequence). The CDR3 spans 14 residues. CDR3 DNA sequence: TGTGCCAGCAGCTTACCAGGGGGCGACTATGGCTACACCTTC. Translated: CASSLPGGDYGYTF.

V usage is TRBV7-7 and J usage is TRBJ2-3; TRBD2 might be the D (6 bases). CDR1 and CDR2 (germline): SSHAT, FNYEAQ (reference sequence). V was pared by 6 bases and J by 6 bases, with 10 bases between. The CDR3 length is 12 residues. This CDR3 reads CASSPGGDTQYF. CDR3 in DNA: TGTGCCAGCAGTCCCGGAGGGGATACGCAGTATTTT.

This clone has just a few counts. The rearrangement links TRBV5-4 to TRBJ1-3; D possibly corresponds to TRBD1 (5 bases). Trimming took 2 bases from V and 2 from J, leaving 11 bases between them. Germline CDR1 reads SGHNT; CDR2 reads YYREEE (reference sequence). This CDR3 contains 15 residues. The CDR3 is CASSLGEATGNTIYF. CDR3 nucleotides: TGTGCCAGCAGCTTAGGGGAAGCTACTGGAAACACCATATATTTT.

The gene calls are TRBV5-1 and TRBJ2-3, with 9 positions matching TRBD1. The CDR3 has 16 amino acids. Germline V gene sequence: CDR1 SGHRS, CDR2 YFSETQ. J lost 1 base, V lost 4 bases, and 7 bases had no gene match. The CDR3, as DNA: TGCGCCAGCAGCCCTACAGGGGGCAGGGGCACAGATACGCAGTATTTT. The encoded protein is CASSPTGGRGTDTQYF.

V usage is TRBV7-2 and J usage is TRBJ2-1; TRBD1 matches at 9 bases. This CDR3 is 13 amino acids long. J gave up 9 bases and V 4 bases, and 4 bases lay outside the gene matches. Germline V CDR1 and CDR2: SGHTA, FQGNSA. CDR3 nucleotides: TGTGCCAGCAGCTCCGACAGGGGGACTGAGCAGTTCTTC. It yields the protein CASSSDRGTEQFF. The complete variable domain, with remaining parts taken from reference TRBV7-2 and TRBJ2-1, reads GAGVSQSPSNKVTEKGKDVELRCDPISGHTALYWYRQSLGQGLEFLIYFQGNSAPDKSGLPSDRFSAERTGGSVSTLTIQRTQQEDSAVYLCASSSDRGTEQFFGPGTRLTVL.

The chain uses TRBV7-8 and TRBJ1-1; no reliable D call. The CDR3 totals 14 residues. Germline CDR1 reads SGHVS; CDR2 reads FQNEAQ. The V end lost 5 bases, the J end lost 0 bases, and 10 bases lay between the germline ends. In DNA form, the CDR3 reads TGTGCCAGCAGCGGGCGACATATGAACACTGAAGCTTTCTTT. Residues: CASSGRHMNTEAFF.

This chain links TRBV4-1 with TRBJ1-2; tentatively, D is TRBD1 (5 bases). Germline V gene lookup returns CDR1 MGHRA and CDR2 YSYEKL. CDR3 length: 15 amino acids. Trimming stripped 0 bases from V and 4 bases from J, with 12 bases between. In nucleotides, the CDR3 is TGCGCCAGCAGCCAAGAGGGGCCGGGGGTCTATGGCTACACCTTC. Translated, it gives CASSQEGPGVYGYTF.

The chain joins TRBV25-1 to TRBJ1-3; D not resolved. V lost 3 bases and J 2 bases, leaving 5 bases between the germline ends. Germline lookup yields CDR1 MGHDK and CDR2 SYGVNS. The CDR3 runs to 13 residues. The CDR3: CASSEAAGNTIYF. The CDR3 DNA reads as TGTGCCAGCAGTGAGGCTGCTGGAAACACCATATATTTT.

The rearrangement joins TRBV5-1 to TRBJ1-6; 9 bases match TRBD1. This CDR3 region has 15 residues. The germline V gene has CDR1 SGHRS and CDR2 YFSETQ. Trimming took 4 bases from V and 10 from J; bases not matched to a gene: 9. CDR3 region: CASSLEDRGSSPLHF. CDR3 nucleotide sequence: TGCGCCAGCAGCCTCGAGGACAGGGGCTCCTCACCCCTCCACTTT. The whole variable domain, remainder taken from reference TRBV5-1 and TRBJ1-6, is KAGVTQTPRYLIKTRGQQVTLSCSPISGHRSVSWYQQTPGQGLQFLFEYFSETQRNKGNFPGRFSGRQFSNSRSEMNVSTLELGDSALYLCASSLEDRGSSPLHFGNGTRLTVT.